What follows are 11 T cell receptor beta chains derived from one specimen sequenced in a study of T cell repertoires in cytomegalovirus infection. TCRdb ran MiXCR on the reads and lists one entry per CDR3 protein. Among about 230,000 distinct CDR3 sequences listed, approximately 24% were seen once. Specimen: CD8+ T cells from PBMCs. Receptors originate from a human donor in good health (CMV status not recorded). Some clones in this sample may be carry-over from other donors' samples.

J is TRBJ1-1 and V is TRBV9, with 7 bases that match TRBD1. In germline, CDR1 is SGDLS, CDR2 YYNGEE. V was pared by 3 bases and J by 1 base, with 9 bases of the junction left unmatched. The length of the CDR3 is 16 residues. Here the CDR3 reads CASSALFRGTNTEAFF. CDR3 sequence (DNA): TGTGCCAGCAGCGCCCTATTCAGGGGGACGAACACTGAAGCTTTCTTT.

The V gene is TRBV20-1, the J gene TRBJ2-1, with D unresolved. V was trimmed by 4 bases and J by 10 bases, leaving 14 bases between them. The CDR3 loop spans 12 amino acids. Germline-derived CDR1 and CDR2 are DFQATT and SNEGSKA (reference sequence). The CDR3 here is CSAIETELEQFF. DNA of the CDR3: TGCAGTGCTATCGAGACTGAGCTGGAGCAGTTCTTC.

This clonotype was counted many times. The chain is built from TRBV7-2 and TRBJ2-7; D is unresolved. This CDR3 region has 13 residues. From germline, CDR1 is SGHTA and CDR2 FQGNSA. The ends were cut back, 1 base at V and 6 bases at J, with 10 bases in the middle. The CDR3 reads CASSLVTVSEQYF. CDR3 coding DNA: TGTGCCAGCAGCTTAGTTACCGTCTCCGAGCAGTACTTC.

The chain couples TRBV14 to TRBJ1-5, with D unresolved. The V and J ends lost 4 bases and 10 bases respectively, with 14 bases between them. The CDR3 contains 13 residues. Germline CDR1 and CDR2: SGHDN and FVKESK. For the CDR3, the DNA is TGTGCCAGCAGCCCAGGACGCGCGGGACCCCAGCATTTT. Translating gives CASSPGRAGPQHF.

The genes are TRBV20-1 and TRBJ2-5, with TRBD2 identical over 13 bases. The CDR3 is 14 amino acids. V shed 5 bases and J 4 bases; nucleotides not matched to a gene: 4. Germline values: CDR1 DFQATT, CDR2 SNEGSKA (reference sequence). The CDR3 bases are TGCAGTGCTCTACTAGCGGGGGGGTTAGAGACCCAGTACTTC. Its protein product is CSALLAGGLETQYF.

This clonotype was detected only a few times. The rearrangement joins TRBV6-5 to TRBJ1-5; 7 nucleotides line up with TRBD1. V gave up 6 bases and J gave up 7 bases; unmatched junction bases: 6. The CDR3 is 13 residues long. The V gene's germline CDR1 is MNHEY and CDR2 SVGAGI. In nucleotides, the CDR3 is TGTGCCAGCAGCAAGACAGGGATCCAGCCCCAGCATTTT. Translating gives CASSKTGIQPQHF.

This clonotype was seen only a few times. The chain recombines TRBV12-3 or TRBV12-4 with TRBJ2-5, with D possibly being TRBD1 (7 bases). The CDR3 consists of 15 residues. V was trimmed by 5 bases and J by 5 bases, leaving 18 bases between them. The CDR3 region is CASSNRWQGGETQYF. The DNA for the CDR3 is TGTGCCAGCAGTAATAGGTGGCAGGGGGGCGAGACCCAGTACTTC.

This clonotype came up a few times. This chain uses TRBV14 with TRBJ2-7; 8 bases align to TRBD2. Germline trimming cut 1 base from V and 4 bases from J; bases unmatched to any gene: 6. Germline V lookup: CDR1 SGHDN, CDR2 FVKESK. CDR3 length equals 15 residues. CDR3 loop: CASSQVAGGLYEQYF. Here the CDR3 DNA reads TGTGCCAGCAGCCAAGTGGCGGGGGGACTATACGAGCAGTACTTC.

This clonotype was counted ten times or more. The chain carries TRBV28 and TRBJ2-1, with D hard to call. The length of the CDR3 is 15 residues. Deletions cut 5 bases from V and 4 bases from J, with 15 bases between. Germline V gene sequence: CDR1 MDHEN, CDR2 SYDVKM. CDR3 coding DNA: TGTGCCAGCAGTGTATCTAGGTCGCGATACAATGAGCAGTTCTTC. Its translation: CASSVSRSRYNEQFF.

J is TRBJ1-1 and V is TRBV29-1; 9 bases map to TRBD1. The ends lost 2 bases at V and 0 bases at J; junction bases unmatched: 1. Per the germline V gene, CDR1 is SQVTM and CDR2 is ANQGSEA. This CDR3 comprises 14 residues. The chain's CDR3 is CSVERTGVNTEAFF. The DNA of the CDR3 is TGCAGCGTTGAAAGGACAGGGGTGAACACTGAAGCTTTCTTT.

This clonotype came up many times. CDR3 nucleotides: TGTGCCAGCAGCTCCGGACCGTTCACTGAAGCTTTCTTT. Its protein product is CASSSGPFTEAFF. The rearrangement joins TRBV7-6 to TRBJ1-1; D unresolved. V was shortened by 4 bases and J by 4 bases, with 10 bases between the two germline ends. Germline CDR1 and CDR2: SGHVS and FNYEAQ. The CDR3 extends over 13 amino acids.